This T cell receptor (beta chain) was recovered during a study of shared clonotypes between healthy human individuals. Measured with immunoSEQ multiplex PCR; TCRdb has only the in-frame clones, and not every one. The data contain approximately 1,500,000 clones, 98% of them singletons. Notes on the study in general: Sorted-subset sequencing was shown by rarefaction to be incomplete despite large depth.

Details on this clone: What it recognizes is unknown.

Participating donors were healthy, HIV-negative adults free of recent acute infections or vaccinations. The CD4+ fraction was divided into a CD45RA+ naive subset and a CD45RA-negative memory subset. Sequencing was done on a sample of naive CD4+ T cells sorted from blood. As for subset: CD45RA+ positively selected. The sequence came from a man aged 30 to 39 in good health.

The CDR3 nucleotides read TGTGCCAGCAGCTTAGGACTAGCGGGAGTTTCGAGCGAGCAGTACTTC. Translated: CASSLGLAGVSSEQYF. This sequence joins TRBV7-6 and TRBJ2-7, with 12 nucleotides matching TRBD2. CDR1 is SGHVS, CDR2 FNYEAQ, per germline. The CDR3 is 16 amino acids. With 1 base clipped from V and 6 bases from J, the junction kept 7 bases outside the gene matches.